This T cell receptor (beta chain) was observed in a study of blood T cell repertoires in COVID-19. The CDR3 loop spans 15 amino acids. The germline V gene encodes CDR1 LGHDT and CDR2 YNNKEL (reference sequence). The V and J ends lost 4 bases and 2 bases, in that order; junction bases with no gene match: 6. The authors' processing: Researchers report that nucleated cell counts were estimated from reference gene primer amplification. Repertoires were generated with immunoSEQ multiplex PCR, while TCRdb's copy carries only in-frame clones and drops some. V, J and clone size are those of that table, while D and trimming were read from the DNA. The sample includes tens of thousands of clones, around 91% of them seen just once.

The TCR was taken from a man in his 70s with active or convalescent COVID-19. Sequencing was performed on peripheral blood. V gene TRBV3-1 (or the pseudogene TRBV3-2) combines with J gene TRBJ2-7; TRBD1 agrees at 9 bases. The CDR3 DNA reads as TGTGCCAGCAGCCTAGCAGGACAGGGGCCCTACGAGCAGTACTTC. Protein product: CASSLAGQGPYEQYF.